Listed below are T cell receptor beta chains from one sample, sequenced in a study of T cell clonotyping in hematopoietic cell transplantation. TCRdb keeps only in-frame clones here, not all; method: immunoSEQ multiplex PCR. Seen here are approximately 39,000 clones, 95% observed once, and the top ten hold 1.5% to 2%. Specimen: peripheral blood mononuclear cells, collected before stem cell transplant. The receptor set was obtained from a man aged 40-55 years with chronic myeloid leukemia. Some clones in this sample may be carry-over from other donors' samples. CDR3s include the opening cysteine and the closing phenylalanine or tryptophan. A D gene is named only where the DNA matches it firmly. The size entry is marked missing in some rows and otherwise reads once, few, many or a size class.

cdr3_aa cdr3_nt j_call clone_size d_call v_call
CAGGGTYNSPLHF TGTGCCGGAGGGGGGACCTATAATTCACCCCTCCACTTT TRBJ1-6 NA NA TRBV19
CSSGTGGTEAFF TGCAGTTCCGGGACAGGGGGCACTGAAGCTTTCTTT TRBJ1-1 NA TRBD1 TRBV29-1
CASSLGNRELNYGYTF TGTGCCAGCAGCTTAGGCAACAGGGAGCTCAACTATGGCTACACCTTC TRBJ1-2 NA NA TRBV5-8
CASRWGGDLYNSPLHF TGTGCCAGCAGATGGGGGGGGGACTTGTATAATTCACCCCTCCACTTT TRBJ1-6 NA NA TRBV7-2
CAYEGAEETQYF TGTGCCTACGAGGGGGCTGAAGAGACCCAGTACTTC TRBJ2-5 NA TRBD1 TRBV30
CASSATGLAYNEQFF TGTGCCAGCAGCGCAACGGGACTAGCCTACAATGAGCAGTTCTTC TRBJ2-1 NA TRBD2 TRBV9
CASSFDIQGTEAFF TGTGCCAGCAGCTTCGACATACAGGGCACTGAAGCTTTCTTT TRBJ1-1 NA NA TRBV7-8
CASSPRSPTREKLFF TGTGCCAGCTCACCAAGGTCACCCACAAGGGAAAAACTGTTTTTT TRBJ1-4 NA NA TRBV18
CASSQEPGFSPLHF TGCGCCAGCAGCCAAGAACCAGGCTTTTCACCCCTCCACTTT TRBJ1-6 few NA TRBV4-3
CASSISTGTVNGYTF TGTGCCAGTAGTATCTCGACAGGGACGGTTAATGGCTACACCTTC TRBJ1-2 NA TRBD1 TRBV19
CASSIGTGGISPLHF TGTGCCAGCAGCATCGGGACAGGGGGCATATCACCCCTCCACTTT TRBJ1-6 NA TRBD1 TRBV7-2
CASSSRTSSETQYF TGTGCCAGCAGCTCCCGGACTAGCAGTGAGACCCAGTACTTC TRBJ2-5 NA TRBD2 TRBV11-3
CASSPHRAEAFF TGTGCCAGCAGCCCCCATCGGGCTGAAGCTTTCTTT TRBJ1-1 NA NA TRBV5-6
CASSTLLMNTEAFF TGTGCCAGCAGCACTCTCCTAATGAACACTGAAGCTTTCTTT TRBJ1-1 NA NA TRBV5-4
CASIPPGFMGATGNTIYF TGCGCCAGCATTCCCCCGGGGTTTATGGGGGCAACTGGAAACACCATATATTTT TRBJ1-3 NA NA TRBV23-1
CASTRGQGGREAFF TGTGCCAGCACCCGAGGCCAGGGAGGTCGGGAAGCTTTCTTT TRBJ1-1 NA NA TRBV6-6
CASTPELNSPLHF TGTGCCAGCACCCCAGAGCTAAATTCACCCCTCCACTTT TRBJ1-6 NA NA TRBV27
CAWSVQLGGLRYF TGTGCCTGGAGTGTACAGTTGGGGGGTCTTAGGTATTTT TRBJ2-3 NA NA TRBV30
CASSYHGWNLQETQYF TGTGCCAGCAGCTACCACGGGTGGAACCTACAAGAGACCCAGTACTTC TRBJ2-5 NA NA TRBV2
CASSERDTASSEQYF TGTGCCAGCAGCGAGCGGGACACGGCGTCCTCCGAGCAGTACTTC TRBJ2-7 NA NA TRBV9
CASSSGLAGGPRPGELFF TGTGCCAGCAGCTCCGGACTAGCGGGGGGGCCCCGCCCCGGGGAGCTGTTTTTT TRBJ2-2 NA TRBD2 TRBV28
CASSPPTGTYEQYF TGTGCCAGCAGCCCACCCACAGGGACCTACGAGCAGTACTTC TRBJ2-7 NA NA TRBV7-2
CASSLGGTEDQPQHF TGCGCCAGCAGCTTGGGGGGGACTGAAGATCAGCCCCAGCATTTT TRBJ1-5 NA NA TRBV5-1
CASSLQGARNTIYF TGTGCCAGCAGTCTACAGGGGGCGAGAAACACCATATATTTT TRBJ1-3 NA TRBD1 TRBV6-6
CASSEGLGGVYGYTF TGTGCCAGCAGTGAGGGCCTTGGGGGGGTCTATGGCTACACCTTC TRBJ1-2 NA NA TRBV2
CASSLAGGGTDTQYF TGTGCCAGCAGCTTGGCAGGGGGAGGCACAGATACGCAGTATTTT TRBJ2-3 NA TRBD1 TRBV5-6
CASSVGGDRQETQYF TGTGCCAGCAGCGTAGGAGGGGACAGGCAAGAGACCCAGTACTTC TRBJ2-5 NA TRBD1 TRBV9
CASSLIGATNYGYTF TGCGCCAGCAGCCTAATTGGGGCCACTAACTATGGCTACACCTTC TRBJ1-2 NA NA TRBV5-1
CASSQDRAVPGGGQYF TGCGCCAGCAGCCAAGATAGGGCGGTTCCAGGAGGAGGCCAGTACTTC TRBJ2-5 NA NA TRBV4-3
CASSAGQAGNQPQHF TGTGCCAGCAGTGCGGGGCAAGCGGGCAATCAGCCCCAGCATTTT TRBJ1-5 NA NA TRBV25-1
CASSLGGGLSNQPQHF TGTGCCAGCAGCTTGGGTGGGGGGCTTAGCAATCAGCCCCAGCATTTT TRBJ1-5 NA NA TRBV5-6
CASSQQVATNEKLFF TGTGCCAGCTCACAGCAGGTTGCAACTAATGAAAAACTGTTTTTT TRBJ1-4 NA NA TRBV18
CASSQSLGESQHF TGCGCCAGCAGCCAAAGTTTAGGGGAGTCCCAGCATTTT TRBJ1-5 NA NA TRBV4-1
CASSLRSPNTGELFF TGCGCCAGCAGCTTGAGATCGCCGAACACCGGGGAGCTGTTTTTT TRBJ2-2 once NA TRBV5-1
CASRTGQYNQPQHF TGTGCCAGCAGGACGGGACAGTACAATCAGCCCCAGCATTTT TRBJ1-5 NA TRBD1 TRBV6-5
CASSSLSTKNIQYF TGCGCCAGCAGCTCCTTGAGCACCAAAAACATTCAGTACTTC TRBJ2-4 NA NA TRBV4-1
CASSIQGTYGYTF TGTGCCAGCAGCATTCAGGGGACCTATGGCTACACCTTC TRBJ1-2 NA NA TRBV7-9
CASSSPPLNQYRGPAEAFF TGTGCCAGCAGCTCCCCCCCCTTGAACCAGTACAGGGGACCAGCGGAAGCTTTCTTT TRBJ1-1 NA TRBD1 TRBV7-9
CASSPTGASYGYTF TGTGCCAGCAGTCCTACAGGGGCTTCCTATGGCTACACCTTC TRBJ1-2 NA TRBD1 TRBV2
CASSAVFGGGSYGYTF TGTGCCAGCAGCGCCGTCTTTGGGGGAGGAAGCTATGGCTACACCTTC TRBJ1-2 once NA TRBV11-2
CASSIAGERNTEAFF TGTGCCAGTAGTATCGCAGGGGAGAGGAACACTGAAGCTTTCTTT TRBJ1-1 NA NA TRBV19
CASSLGPGRETQYF TGTGCCAGCAGCTTAGGCCCAGGGAGGGAGACCCAGTACTTC TRBJ2-5 NA NA TRBV7-2
CASSRQLSRRVINTEAFF TGTGCCAGCAGCCGTCAGCTTAGCCGCAGGGTCATCAACACTGAAGCTTTCTTT TRBJ1-1 NA NA TRBV7-9
CASSNRGPSRGNTIYF TGTGCCAGCAGCAACCGCGGACCCTCTCGTGGAAACACCATATATTTT TRBJ1-3 NA NA TRBV9
CASSSPIGQPNTEAFF TGTGCCAGCAGCTCGCCGATAGGGCAGCCGAACACTGAAGCTTTCTTT TRBJ1-1 NA NA TRBV9